These T cell receptor beta chains were read from a single sample in a study of early T cells in non-severe SARS-CoV-2 infection. TCRdb processed the 5' RACE reads anew with MiXCR; each CDR3 protein has one entry. The sample includes around 34,000 distinct CDR3 sequences, about 5% of them seen just once. Sequenced sample: whole blood. All receptors derive from an adult who was a healthcare worker with PCR-confirmed SARS-CoV-2 infection or an uninfected control (not recorded which). Both conserved end residues are part of each CDR3. Fields, in order: J gene, V gene, D gene, CDR3 length, clone size, CDR3 protein, CDR3 DNA. The D gene is left open where the match is weak. Clone size is given for some rows only: seen once, a few or many times, or a class if the clone is expanded.

j_call: TRBJ1-5
v_call: TRBV12-3/TRBV12-4
d_call: .
cdr3_length: 15
clone_size: many
cdr3_aa: CASNPGQAFNQPQHF
cdr3_nt: TGTGCCAGCAACCCTGGACAAGCTTTCAATCAGCCCCAGCATTTT

j_call: TRBJ1-1
v_call: TRBV12-3/TRBV12-4
d_call: .
cdr3_length: 17
clone_size: many
cdr3_aa: CASSLVGRGGLNTEAFF
cdr3_nt: TGTGCCAGCAGTTTAGTGGGGAGGGGGGGCCTGAACACTGAAGCTTTCTTT

j_call: TRBJ2-3
v_call: TRBV18
d_call: .
cdr3_length: 13
clone_size: few
cdr3_aa: CASSPRGEDTQYF
cdr3_nt: TGTGCCAGCTCCCCCAGGGGTGAAGATACGCAGTATTTT

j_call: TRBJ1-5
v_call: TRBV6-1
d_call: .
cdr3_length: 13
clone_size: many
cdr3_aa: CASKGTVNQPQHF
cdr3_nt: TGTGCCAGCAAGGGTACGGTCAATCAGCCCCAGCATTTT

j_call: TRBJ2-7
v_call: TRBV12-3/TRBV12-4
d_call: .
cdr3_length: 17
clone_size: .
cdr3_aa: CASSFGIGQGGFGEQYF
cdr3_nt: TGTGCCAGCAGTTTTGGTATCGGGCAGGGAGGTTTCGGCGAGCAGTACTTC

j_call: TRBJ1-5
v_call: TRBV30
d_call: .
cdr3_length: 17
clone_size: many
cdr3_aa: CAWSVRLGDSSNQPQHF
cdr3_nt: TGTGCCTGGAGTGTCCGCCTGGGGGATAGTAGCAATCAGCCCCAGCATTTT

j_call: TRBJ1-3
v_call: TRBV7-7
d_call: .
cdr3_length: 16
clone_size: many
cdr3_aa: CASSLDGELRGNTIYF
cdr3_nt: TGTGCCAGCAGCTTAGACGGGGAATTGCGTGGAAACACCATATATTTT

j_call: TRBJ2-3
v_call: TRBV7-9
d_call: TRBD1
cdr3_length: 14
clone_size: .
cdr3_aa: CASSIRDRGNTQYF
cdr3_nt: TGTGCCAGCAGCATACGGGACAGGGGAAATACGCAGTATTTT

j_call: TRBJ1-6
v_call: TRBV12-3/TRBV12-4
d_call: TRBD1
cdr3_length: 13
clone_size: many
cdr3_aa: CASSWTGDSPLHF
cdr3_nt: TGTGCCAGCAGTTGGACAGGAGATTCACCCCTCCACTTT

j_call: TRBJ1-1
v_call: TRBV5-1
d_call: .
cdr3_length: 12
clone_size: medium-sized
cdr3_aa: CASSLSGTEAFF
cdr3_nt: TGCGCCAGCAGCTTATCAGGCACTGAAGCTTTCTTT

j_call: TRBJ2-1
v_call: TRBV20-1
d_call: TRBD2
cdr3_length: 16
clone_size: many
cdr3_aa: CSARTSGGSSYNEQFF
cdr3_nt: TGCAGTGCCCGGACTAGCGGGGGGAGCTCCTACAATGAGCAGTTCTTC

j_call: TRBJ2-1
v_call: TRBV27
d_call: TRBD2
cdr3_length: 15
clone_size: many
cdr3_aa: CASALAGPPYNEQFF
cdr3_nt: TGTGCCAGCGCTTTAGCGGGGCCGCCCTACAATGAGCAGTTCTTC

j_call: TRBJ2-7
v_call: TRBV10-3
d_call: .
cdr3_length: 15
clone_size: many
cdr3_aa: CAISEVTGITGEQYF
cdr3_nt: TGTGCCATCAGTGAAGTAACAGGGATTACTGGTGAGCAGTACTTC

j_call: TRBJ2-1
v_call: TRBV20-1
d_call: .
cdr3_length: 14
clone_size: many
cdr3_aa: CSARPLAGINEQFF
cdr3_nt: TGCAGTGCTAGACCGCTAGCCGGAATCAATGAGCAGTTCTTC

j_call: TRBJ1-5
v_call: TRBV18
d_call: .
cdr3_length: 16
clone_size: .
cdr3_aa: CASSLGAPLTNQPQHF
cdr3_nt: TGTGCCAGCTCACTGGGGGCGCCCCTAACCAATCAGCCCCAGCATTTT

j_call: TRBJ2-1
v_call: TRBV24-1
d_call: TRBD1
cdr3_length: 16
clone_size: many
cdr3_aa: CATSAWGTEGDWVQFF
cdr3_nt: TGTGCCACCAGTGCCTGGGGGACAGAGGGGGATTGGGTGCAGTTCTTC

j_call: TRBJ1-5
v_call: TRBV12-3/TRBV12-4
d_call: .
cdr3_length: 16
clone_size: many
cdr3_aa: CASSGGGQRGNQPQHF
cdr3_nt: TGTGCCAGCAGCGGGGGGGGTCAAAGGGGCAATCAGCCCCAGCATTTT

j_call: TRBJ1-1
v_call: TRBV12-3/TRBV12-4
d_call: TRBD1
cdr3_length: 16
clone_size: many
cdr3_aa: CASRDNRGDMNTEAFF
cdr3_nt: TGTGCCAGCAGAGATAACAGGGGAGATATGAACACTGAAGCTTTCTTT

j_call: TRBJ2-1
v_call: TRBV20-1
d_call: .
cdr3_length: 14
clone_size: many
cdr3_aa: CSAGIWRSYNEQFF
cdr3_nt: TGCAGTGCCGGGATTTGGCGCTCCTACAATGAGCAGTTCTTC

j_call: TRBJ2-3
v_call: TRBV20-1
d_call: TRBD2
cdr3_length: 14
clone_size: many
cdr3_aa: CSARSGGPTDTQYF
cdr3_nt: TGCAGTGCTCGTAGCGGGGGGCCCACAGATACGCAGTATTTT

j_call: TRBJ2-5
v_call: TRBV3-1
d_call: .
cdr3_length: 16
clone_size: .
cdr3_aa: CASSLRGEGRQETQYF
cdr3_nt: TGTGCCAGCAGCCTGCGCGGAGAGGGAAGGCAAGAGACCCAGTACTTC

j_call: TRBJ2-3
v_call: TRBV11-2
d_call: .
cdr3_length: 12
clone_size: many
cdr3_aa: CASSLNWDTQYF
cdr3_nt: TGTGCCAGCAGCTTAAATTGGGATACGCAGTATTTT

j_call: TRBJ1-2
v_call: TRBV20-1
d_call: .
cdr3_length: 14
clone_size: many
cdr3_aa: CSATRNPGTLGYTF
cdr3_nt: TGCAGTGCGACAAGGAATCCAGGGACTTTGGGCTACACCTTC

j_call: TRBJ2-1
v_call: TRBV20-1
d_call: TRBD1
cdr3_length: 15
clone_size: .
cdr3_aa: CSARRSQGARNEQFF
cdr3_nt: TGCAGTGCCAGAAGGAGCCAGGGGGCTCGTAATGAGCAGTTCTTC

j_call: TRBJ2-7
v_call: TRBV4-1
d_call: TRBD2
cdr3_length: 17
clone_size: many
cdr3_aa: CASSQSQTSGGTYEQYF
cdr3_nt: TGCGCCAGCAGCCAAAGTCAGACTAGCGGGGGAACTTACGAGCAGTACTTC

j_call: TRBJ2-7
v_call: TRBV5-1
d_call: .
cdr3_length: 12
clone_size: many
cdr3_aa: CASSLGGGEQYF
cdr3_nt: TGCGCCAGCAGCCTCGGAGGGGGGGAGCAGTACTTC

j_call: TRBJ2-3
v_call: TRBV7-2
d_call: TRBD2
cdr3_length: 15
clone_size: many
cdr3_aa: CASSRLAGGRDTQYF
cdr3_nt: TGTGCCAGCAGCCGACTAGCGGGGGGGAGAGATACGCAGTATTTT

j_call: TRBJ1-1
v_call: TRBV10-3
d_call: .
cdr3_length: 14
clone_size: few
cdr3_aa: CAIRLREGDTEAFF
cdr3_nt: TGTGCCATCAGACTCAGGGAAGGAGACACTGAAGCTTTCTTT

j_call: TRBJ2-1
v_call: TRBV20-1
d_call: TRBD2
cdr3_length: 14
clone_size: many
cdr3_aa: CSASLASGGNEQFF
cdr3_nt: TGCAGTGCTAGTCTGGCTAGCGGGGGTAATGAGCAGTTCTTC

j_call: TRBJ2-3
v_call: TRBV20-1
d_call: .
cdr3_length: 14
clone_size: many
cdr3_aa: CSARGVIVTDTQYF
cdr3_nt: TGCAGTGCTAGAGGCGTGATAGTTACAGATACGCAGTATTTT

j_call: TRBJ2-5
v_call: TRBV3-1
d_call: TRBD1
cdr3_length: 16
clone_size: many
cdr3_aa: CASSQDGQDYQETQYF
cdr3_nt: TGTGCCAGCAGCCAAGATGGACAGGACTACCAAGAGACCCAGTACTTC

j_call: TRBJ1-5
v_call: TRBV29-1
d_call: .
cdr3_length: 12
clone_size: many
cdr3_aa: CSVAGVNQPQHF
cdr3_nt: TGCAGCGTTGCAGGGGTCAATCAGCCCCAGCATTTT

j_call: TRBJ1-1
v_call: TRBV29-1
d_call: TRBD1
cdr3_length: 12
clone_size: .
cdr3_aa: CSSTDRGTEAFF
cdr3_nt: TGCAGCTCTACGGACAGGGGAACTGAAGCTTTCTTT

j_call: TRBJ2-7
v_call: TRBV6-5
d_call: TRBD1
cdr3_length: 13
clone_size: many
cdr3_aa: CASGNRGSYEQYF
cdr3_nt: TGTGCCAGCGGAAACAGGGGATCCTACGAGCAGTACTTC

j_call: TRBJ2-2
v_call: TRBV18
d_call: .
cdr3_length: 12
clone_size: few
cdr3_aa: CASSHSTGELFF
cdr3_nt: TGTGCCAGCTCACACAGCACCGGGGAGCTGTTTTTT